The rows below give T cell receptor beta chains drawn from one sample of a study of shared T cell receptors in the human thymus. Clones were sequenced by immunoSEQ multiplex PCR, and TCRdb holds only the in-frame ones, with some missing. Of roughly 560,000 clones listed, 75% to 85% are singletons. The same data also went into a second study, on human thymus T cells.

Source material: thymocytes. Receptors originate from a boy under three years old with a congenital heart defect. Each CDR3 is given without its conserved first and last residue. Each record gives: V gene, J gene, CDR3 protein.

V gene: TRBV5-8
J gene: TRBJ1-1
CDR3 protein: ASSGTVRVNTEAF

V gene: TRBV30
J gene: TRBJ2-6
CDR3 protein: AWSRDRESSGANVLT

V gene: TRBV30
J gene: TRBJ2-7
CDR3 protein: AWKVAGPSSYEQY

V gene: TRBV4-2
J gene: TRBJ2-3
CDR3 protein: ASKRQGTSGTDTQY

V gene: TRBV4-3
J gene: TRBJ2-1
CDR3 protein: ASSQEGGSYNEQF

V gene: TRBV4-3
J gene: TRBJ2-5
CDR3 protein: ASSQEMGQGQETQY

V gene: TRBV4-3
J gene: TRBJ2-1
CDR3 protein: ASSQGEAGGVEQF

V gene: TRBV5-6
J gene: TRBJ2-4
CDR3 protein: ASSVAPRNIQY

V gene: TRBV19
J gene: TRBJ1-5
CDR3 protein: ASSKRGEGSNQPQH

V gene: TRBV6-1
J gene: TRBJ1-2
CDR3 protein: ASSAAGGYGYT

V gene: TRBV28
J gene: TRBJ2-7
CDR3 protein: ASSWPNSYEQY

V gene: TRBV4-3
J gene: TRBJ2-1
CDR3 protein: ASSQGDGGSYNEQF

V gene: TRBV19
J gene: TRBJ1-5
CDR3 protein: ASSMPPGNQPQH

V gene: TRBV5-1
J gene: TRBJ2-5
CDR3 protein: ASSLPPGQLLGETQY

V gene: TRBV29-1
J gene: TRBJ2-5
CDR3 protein: SVAENEETQY

V gene: TRBV15
J gene: TRBJ2-7
CDR3 protein: ATSRVVLRTGYYEQY

V gene: TRBV4-1
J gene: TRBJ2-7
CDR3 protein: ASSPLGTGRAEQY

V gene: TRBV23-1
J gene: TRBJ1-2
CDR3 protein: ASRGYRVANYGYT

V gene: TRBV30
J gene: TRBJ2-1
CDR3 protein: AWRDRTSESFPSYNEQF

V gene: TRBV19
J gene: TRBJ2-3
CDR3 protein: ASKEGGWGTDTQY

V gene: TRBV4-2
J gene: TRBJ2-2
CDR3 protein: ASSQGPSGGNTGELF

V gene: TRBV4-1
J gene: TRBJ2-3
CDR3 protein: ASSQDGREGQSASTDTQY

V gene: TRBV21-1
J gene: TRBJ2-7
CDR3 protein: ASSKALQALPYEQY

V gene: TRBV4-2
J gene: TRBJ2-1
CDR3 protein: ASSHGEVASPELADFRDEQF

V gene: TRBV4-1
J gene: TRBJ2-7
CDR3 protein: ASSQEAASGKHYEQY

V gene: TRBV4-1
J gene: TRBJ2-1
CDR3 protein: ASSRPLAGRGNEQF

V gene: TRBV6-6
J gene: TRBJ2-2
CDR3 protein: ASTIQGGHTGELF

V gene: TRBV2
J gene: TRBJ2-7
CDR3 protein: ASRERGSSGAYEQY

V gene: TRBV6-5
J gene: TRBJ2-3
CDR3 protein: ASSYSKLGSADTQY

V gene: TRBV30
J gene: TRBJ1-2
CDR3 protein: AWGPLSRGQGENYGYT

V gene: TRBV12-5
J gene: TRBJ2-2
CDR3 protein: ASGLARGGRNTGELF

V gene: TRBV6-6
J gene: TRBJ2-7
CDR3 protein: ASSPSPSYEQY

V gene: TRBV28
J gene: TRBJ1-1
CDR3 protein: ASTLGGEAF

V gene: TRBV6-1
J gene: TRBJ2-4
CDR3 protein: ASSVPGGIGKNIQY

V gene: TRBV30
J gene: TRBJ2-1
CDR3 protein: AWSVVGVGNEQF

V gene: TRBV15
J gene: TRBJ2-7
CDR3 protein: ATSIRGTGAAYEQY

V gene: TRBV11-2
J gene: TRBJ1-3
CDR3 protein: ASSLARGTGNTIY

V gene: TRBV28
J gene: TRBJ2-1
CDR3 protein: ASSFPGQGYNEQF

V gene: TRBV6-4
J gene: TRBJ2-5
CDR3 protein: ASSPRGERETQY

V gene: TRBV5-1
J gene: TRBJ2-7
CDR3 protein: ASRGIGGSSYEQY

V gene: TRBV6-5
J gene: TRBJ2-5
CDR3 protein: ASSYSGGARQETQY

V gene: TRBV29-1
J gene: TRBJ1-2
CDR3 protein: SVVEGQGNYGYT

V gene: TRBV10-3
J gene: TRBJ2-3
CDR3 protein: AISEFKADTDTQY

V gene: TRBV30
J gene: TRBJ2-7
CDR3 protein: AWSPRGWKRYEQY

V gene: TRBV25-1
J gene: TRBJ2-7
CDR3 protein: ASSGLGGYEQY

V gene: TRBV4-3
J gene: TRBJ2-5
CDR3 protein: ASSQDRFKASPQETQY

V gene: TRBV18
J gene: TRBJ2-7
CDR3 protein: ASSPPGRRPSYEQY

V gene: TRBV18
J gene: TRBJ1-1
CDR3 protein: ASSSPPGVGLWTEAF

V gene: TRBV7-9
J gene: TRBJ2-7
CDR3 protein: ASSLVPGPDEKQY

V gene: TRBV15
J gene: TRBJ1-2
CDR3 protein: ATSKTGTGANYGYT

V gene: TRBV27
J gene: TRBJ2-7
CDR3 protein: ASCPGGAPRDEQY

V gene: TRBV29-1
J gene: TRBJ1-2
CDR3 protein: SVEPRDGDGYT

V gene: TRBV4-3
J gene: TRBJ2-3
CDR3 protein: ASSQDLAGLTDTQY

V gene: TRBV5-4
J gene: TRBJ2-7
CDR3 protein: ASSRDRGGSYEQY

V gene: TRBV7-8
J gene: TRBJ2-4
CDR3 protein: ASSPGTGTIQY

V gene: TRBV5-6
J gene: TRBJ2-5
CDR3 protein: ASSFRDRAVETQY

V gene: TRBV30
J gene: TRBJ2-5
CDR3 protein: AWTDQGFQETQY

V gene: TRBV5-1
J gene: TRBJ2-7
CDR3 protein: ASSLGTGEYEQY